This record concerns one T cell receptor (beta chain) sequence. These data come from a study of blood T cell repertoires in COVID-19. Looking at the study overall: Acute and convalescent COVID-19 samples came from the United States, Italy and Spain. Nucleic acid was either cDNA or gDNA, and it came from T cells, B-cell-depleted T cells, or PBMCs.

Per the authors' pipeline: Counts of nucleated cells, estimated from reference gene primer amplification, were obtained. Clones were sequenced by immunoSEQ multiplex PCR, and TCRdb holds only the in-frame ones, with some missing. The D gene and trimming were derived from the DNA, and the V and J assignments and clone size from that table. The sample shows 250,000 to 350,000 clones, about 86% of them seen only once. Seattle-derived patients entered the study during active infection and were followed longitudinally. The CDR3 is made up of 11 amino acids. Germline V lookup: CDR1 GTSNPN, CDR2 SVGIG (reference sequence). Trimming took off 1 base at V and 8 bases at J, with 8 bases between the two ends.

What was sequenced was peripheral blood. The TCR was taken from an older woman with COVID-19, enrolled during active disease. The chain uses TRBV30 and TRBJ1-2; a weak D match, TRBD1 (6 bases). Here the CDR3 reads CAWSEGVGYTF. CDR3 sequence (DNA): TGTGCCTGGAGTGAGGGGGTCGGCTACACCTTC.